Listed below are T cell receptor beta chains from one sample, sequenced in a study of PD-L1 blockade in urothelial cancer. TCRdb's copy holds only in-frame clones and misses some; the assay was immunoSEQ multiplex PCR. The table has about 130,000 clones, about 82% seen once. Source: PBMCs, taken around atezolizumab (anti-PD-L1) treatment. The receptors come from a man between 45 and 60 years old with urothelial cancer. Both conserved end residues are part of each CDR3. A D gene is named only where the DNA matches it firmly. Part of the rows lack a size; the others show once, few, many or a class for expanded clones.

len	abundance	d_gene	v_gene	j_gene	CDR3nt	CDR3aa
15	NA	TRBD1	TRBV11-2	TRBJ2-5	TGTGCCAGCAGTCGGAGGACAGGCGTCCAAGAGACCCAGTACTTC	CASSRRTGVQETQYF
15	NA	NA	TRBV2	TRBJ1-3	TGTGCCAGCGAGGGAGGGAGGGGCTCTGGAAACACCATATATTTT	CASEGGRGSGNTIYF
15	NA	TRBD1	TRBV18	TRBJ2-4	TGTGCCAGCTCACCGAGAGGACAGGGAGCAAACATTCAGTACTTC	CASSPRGQGANIQYF
12	NA	NA	TRBV30	TRBJ1-4	TGTGCCTGGAACGAGTTTAATGAAAAACTGTTTTTT	CAWNEFNEKLFF
13	NA	TRBD2	TRBV2	TRBJ2-5	TGTGCCAGCAGTGTACGGGGGGGGGAGACCCAGTACTTC	CASSVRGGETQYF
14	once	NA	TRBV9	TRBJ1-2	TGTGCCAGCAGTAGGGTGCCGGGGAACTATGGCTACACCTTC	CASSRVPGNYGYTF
18	NA	NA	TRBV4-1	TRBJ2-5	TGCGCCAGCAGCCAAGAGCCCTTTCAAGGAGGGTACCAAGAGACCCAGTACTTC	CASSQEPFQGGYQETQYF
12	few	NA	TRBV2	TRBJ1-1	TGTGCCAGCAGGAGATCGAACACTGAAGCTTTCTTT	CASRRSNTEAFF
15	NA	NA	TRBV4-1	TRBJ2-2	TGCGCCAGCAGGTCATTAAAAGGAGGCTCCGGGGAGCTGTTTTTT	CASRSLKGGSGELFF
14	once	TRBD2	TRBV19	TRBJ2-7	TGTGCCAGTAGTATCGGGACTAGTGTTGACGAGCAGTACTTC	CASSIGTSVDEQYF
13	NA	TRBD1	TRBV30	TRBJ2-5	TGTGCCTGGGGCAGACAGGGCCAAGAGACCCAGTACTTC	CAWGRQGQETQYF
16	NA	TRBD1	TRBV5-6	TRBJ1-6	TGTGCCAGCAGCCGGACAGGAGTTTACTATAATTCACCCCTCCACTTT	CASSRTGVYYNSPLHF
16	NA	NA	TRBV14	TRBJ1-6	TGTGCCAGCAGCCATCGCGGCAGGGGAAGCACTTCACCCCTCCACTTT	CASSHRGRGSTSPLHF
16	NA	TRBD2	TRBV30	TRBJ2-1	TGTGCCTCTCAGGGGGCTAGCGGGGGTCCAAGGGATGAGCAGTTCTTC	CASQGASGGPRDEQFF
15	few	TRBD1	TRBV28	TRBJ1-5	TGTGCCAGCAGTCGGACAGGGATTCTCGATCAGCCCCAGCATTTT	CASSRTGILDQPQHF
14	few	TRBD1	TRBV5-1	TRBJ1-2	TGCGCCAGCAGCTTGGAGAGGACAGGCTATGGCTACACCTTC	CASSLERTGYGYTF
14	few	NA	TRBV19	TRBJ2-7	TGTGCCAGTAGTATGAGAGGGCTCTCCTACGAGCAGTACTTC	CASSMRGLSYEQYF
16	NA	NA	TRBV28	TRBJ2-3	TGTGCCAGCAGTTTATGGGGGGGAGGCAGCACAGATACGCAGTATTTT	CASSLWGGGSTDTQYF
17	NA	NA	TRBV7-9	TRBJ1-1	TGTGCCAGCAGCTCATACTATCAGCAGGGCTTGAACACTGAAGCTTTCTTT	CASSSYYQQGLNTEAFF
13	NA	NA	TRBV10-3	TRBJ1-5	TGTGCCATCAGATCAGGGGTCAATCAGCCCCAGCATTTT	CAIRSGVNQPQHF
15	NA	TRBD1	TRBV19	TRBJ1-1	TGTGCCAGTATTTTGCAGGGACAGAGGAACACTGAAGCTTTCTTT	CASILQGQRNTEAFF
13	NA	NA	TRBV13	TRBJ1-2	TGTGCCAGCAGCTTAGGGGCTTTCTATGGCTACACCTTC	CASSLGAFYGYTF
19	NA	TRBD2	TRBV7-2	TRBJ2-7	TGTGCCAGCAGCCCGCCTAAGGAGAGACTAGCGGGGATTGCCTACGAGCAGTACTTC	CASSPPKERLAGIAYEQYF
14	many	TRBD2	TRBV6-5	TRBJ2-1	TGTGCCAGCAGTCAAGGACTAGCGGGACTTCAGCAGTTCTTC	CASSQGLAGLQQFF
16	NA	TRBD2	TRBV7-2	TRBJ2-1	TGTGCCAGCAGCTTAACGTCCTCGGGAGGGATCAATGAGCAGTTCTTC	CASSLTSSGGINEQFF
17	NA	NA	TRBV21-1	TRBJ2-7	TGTGCCAGCAGCAAGCGGGCATGGGACAACTTATCCTACGAGCAGTACTTC	CASSKRAWDNLSYEQYF
16	once	NA	TRBV5-6	TRBJ1-6	TGTGCCAGCAGCTTGGAAGGGAGCTCCTATAATTCACCCCTCCACTTT	CASSLEGSSYNSPLHF
18	NA	TRBD1	TRBV7-7	TRBJ2-1	TGTGCTAGCAGCCCCACAGGGGCTAGTCTACTATCCTACAATGAGCAGTTCTTC	CASSPTGASLLSYNEQFF
15	few	NA	TRBV5-1	TRBJ2-3	TGCGCCAGCAGCTTCTTAGCGCCTAGGTCAGATACGCAGTATTTT	CASSFLAPRSDTQYF
14	NA	TRBD1	TRBV19	TRBJ2-1	TGTGCCAGTAGCTGGGGACAGTCCTACAATGAGCAGTTCTTC	CASSWGQSYNEQFF
19	few	TRBD2	TRBV7-2	TRBJ2-5	TGTGCCAGCAGCCGCGGGTTCCTAGCGGGAGTGAGGGGGCAAGAGACCCAGTACTTC	CASSRGFLAGVRGQETQYF
17	NA	TRBD2	TRBV5-1	TRBJ2-7	TGCGCCAGCAGCTTGGCCGCCTCTAGCGGGAGATCCTACGAGCAGTACTTC	CASSLAASSGRSYEQYF
13	NA	NA	TRBV9	TRBJ1-1	TGTGCCAGCAGCATCACATTGAACACTGAAGCTTTCTTT	CASSITLNTEAFF
14	NA	TRBD2	TRBV11-3	TRBJ2-1	TGTGCCAGCAGCCCCAGACTAGCGGGAGATGAGCAGTTCTTC	CASSPRLAGDEQFF
14	few	NA	TRBV7-9	TRBJ1-1	TGTGCCAGCAGCTTAGGGGGGGGGAACACTGAAGCTTTCTTT	CASSLGGGNTEAFF
14	NA	NA	TRBV7-2	TRBJ2-3	TGTGCCAGCAGCTCCCGACTAGTTCAAAATACGCAGTATTTT	CASSSRLVQNTQYF
11	NA	NA	TRBV7-2	TRBJ2-1	TGTGCCAGCAGCCCCTCTTCTGAGCAGTTCTTC	CASSPSSEQFF
14	NA	NA	TRBV5-5	TRBJ2-1	TGTGCCAGCAGCTTGGGTGTAGCTGGCAATGAGCAGTTCTTC	CASSLGVAGNEQFF
16	once	NA	TRBV5-5	TRBJ2-1	TGTGCCAGCAGCTTATATGGGCAGAACTCCTACAATGAGCAGTTCTTC	CASSLYGQNSYNEQFF
15	NA	NA	TRBV28	TRBJ2-1	TGTGCCAGCTCGCGAGGGGGTATAACCTACAATGAGCAGTTCTTC	CASSRGGITYNEQFF
16	NA	NA	TRBV7-3	TRBJ2-1	TGTGCCAGCAGCCTCATGGACTTCCCCCCAAGCAATGAGCAGTTCTTC	CASSLMDFPPSNEQFF
11	NA	NA	TRBV5-8	TRBJ2-7	TGTGCCAGCAGCTTCCAGTACGAGCAGTACTTC	CASSFQYEQYF
15	NA	TRBD2	TRBV28	TRBJ2-2	TGTGCCAGCAGTAGACTAGCGGGTACCACCGGGGAGCTGTTTTTT	CASSRLAGTTGELFF
14	NA	TRBD1	TRBV30	TRBJ1-2	TGTGCCTCTGGGGCCGGGACAGGGGCGGTGGGCTACACCTTC	CASGAGTGAVGYTF
15	NA	NA	TRBV27	TRBJ2-7	TGTGCCAGCAGTTTAACAGGCAGGGATTCCTACGAGCAGTACTTC	CASSLTGRDSYEQYF
15	NA	TRBD1	TRBV5-1	TRBJ2-1	TGCGCCAGCAGCTTGCAGGGACAGTATTACAATGAGCAGTTCTTC	CASSLQGQYYNEQFF
12	NA	TRBD1	TRBV7-9	TRBJ1-1	TGTGCCAGCAGGAAACAGGGGGCTGAAGCTTTCTTT	CASRKQGAEAFF
11	once	NA	TRBV2	TRBJ2-2	TGTGCCAGCAATCGGGGGAGGGAGCTGTTTTTT	CASNRGRELFF
18	NA	TRBD1	TRBV5-4	TRBJ1-1	TGTGCCAGCAGCTTTAGCCCGGGACAGGGGGCTGGATACACTGAAGCTTTCTTT	CASSFSPGQGAGYTEAFF
15	NA	TRBD2	TRBV5-1	TRBJ2-5	TGCGCCAGCAGCTTAGGCGGGAGCGGTCTCGAGACCCAGTACTTC	CASSLGGSGLETQYF
14	NA	TRBD1	TRBV5-1	TRBJ2-7	TGCGCCAGCAGCCACGAGGGGGCTCGGGACGAGCAGTACTTC	CASSHEGARDEQYF
15	NA	NA	TRBV28	TRBJ1-1	TGTGCCAGCAGTTTCCCCGGGACATCTGGCACTGAAGCTTTCTTT	CASSFPGTSGTEAFF